The TCR beta chain under discussion was sequenced for a study of T cell repertoires in cytomegalovirus infection. Study-wide context: TCR beta signatures that were public indicated CMV infection and matching HLA type.

This CDR3 contains 15 residues. CDR1 and CDR2 from the germline V gene are MNHEY and SVGAGI. Trimming shortened V by 0 bases and J by 2 bases, and 9 bases separated the two germline ends. Findings and caveats of the study: Cumulative public TCR beta family frequency identified CMV carriers with the relevant HLA. The study found HLA-C-restricted CMV-specific TCR beta clonotypes dominating the ex vivo response.

This clonotype has just a few counts. No antigen is known for it. One entry per CDR3 protein results from TCRdb running MiXCR on the reads. The sample gives roughly 190,000 distinct CDR3 sequences, approximately 9.7% of which show up once; about 4.6% is in the top ten. This TCR was sampled from a human donor in good health (CMV status not recorded). Some clones in this sample may be carry-over from other donors' samples. What was sequenced was PBMCs. The rearrangement links TRBV6-5 to TRBJ2-3; no clear D. Here the CDR3 DNA reads TGTGCCAGCAGTTACTCAGGATCCTACACAGATACGCAGTATTTT. It codes for CASSYSGSYTDTQYF.